The sample holds one count of the clone carrying this T cell receptor (beta chain). Authors' analysis steps: The assay estimated nucleated cells by amplifying reference gene primers. Sequencing was performed with immunoSEQ multiplex PCR; in TCRdb, only in-frame clones are kept and a portion is missing. The DNA gave D and trimming, while V, J and clone size come from that table. This sample has under 200,000 clones, with more than 70% found just once. This sample was taken from a study of blood T cell repertoires in COVID-19. Study as a whole: Researchers got acute and convalescent COVID-19 samples from the United States, Italy and Spain. The cDNA or gDNA used as material had been derived from T cells, B-cell-depleted T cells, or PBMCs.

Germline V gene sequence: CDR1 MRHNA, CDR2 SNTAGT. The CDR3 runs to 13 residues. After removal of 4 bases from V and 10 bases from J, the junction contained 7 bases not matched to a gene. The chain combines TRBV6-4 with TRBJ2-3; 8 bases are shared with TRBD2. This TCR was recovered from a man over 45 with active or convalescent COVID-19. The sequencing sample was made of peripheral blood. The CDR3 coding sequence is TGTGCCAGCAGTGCAGTAGCGGGGAGGGCGCAGTATTTT. This codes for CASSAVAGRAQYF.